These 28 T cell receptor beta chains originate from one sample sequenced in a study of regulatory T cells in long-lasting Graves disease. The authors built TCR beta libraries using iRepertoire HTBI primers and Arm-PCR of CDR3 regions. Each CDR3 protein gets one entry after TCRdb re-called the multiplex PCR reads with MiXCR. The table includes roughly 350,000 distinct CDR3 sequences, 16% detected once. As for time point: newly diagnosed GD, antithyroid drugs for less than 3 months. PBMC-extracted RNA yielded the TCR library. The sample was also reused in another study, on T cells in Graves' hyperthyroidism and ophthalmopathy.

The material sequenced was peripheral blood mononuclear cells (PBMCs), taken at new diagnosis, from a patient treated with antithyroid drugs. These receptors were taken from a man in his forties with Graves disease.

This clonotype was detected ten times or more. The V call is TRBV3-1, the J call TRBJ2-3; D may be TRBD2 (5 bases). Trimming took 3 bases from V and 2 from J, leaving 9 bases between them. In germline, CDR1 is LGHDT, CDR2 YNNKEL (reference sequence). The CDR3 contains 14 residues. CDR3 sequence (DNA): TGTGCCAGCAGCCAGCCGGGGTCCACAGATACGCAGTATTTT. It codes for CASSQPGSTDTQYF.

At least ten counts were recorded for this clonotype. The chain combines TRBV6-6 with TRBJ2-1; no firm D call. V lost 0 bases to trimming and J lost 5 bases, with 5 bases between them. This CDR3 has 13 residues. The germline V gene encodes CDR1 MNHNY and CDR2 SVGAGI (reference sequence). The CDR3: CASSYSEHNEQFF. Written as DNA, the CDR3 is TGTGCCAGCAGTTACTCGGAGCACAATGAGCAGTTCTTC.

Only a few counts were recorded for this clonotype. The chain employs TRBV6-6 and TRBJ2-7; 10 bases align to TRBD1. Germline values: CDR1 MNHNY, CDR2 SVGAGI (reference sequence). CDR3 length equals 16 residues. V trimming: 0 bases; J trimming: 4 bases; junction bases outside the gene matches: 6. The CDR3 reads CASSYSIGQGVYEQYF. The CDR3 DNA is TGTGCCAGCAGTTACTCGATAGGACAGGGGGTTTACGAGCAGTACTTC.

The CDR3 region has the DNA TGTGCCAGCCGCCCGGGGATTTACAATGAGCAGTTCTTC. Translated, it gives CASRPGIYNEQFF. V usage is TRBV2 and J usage is TRBJ2-1; a possible D gene is TRBD2 (5 bases). The CDR3 has 13 residues. V was pared by 8 bases and J by 4 bases, with 12 bases between. The germline V gene has CDR1 SNHLY and CDR2 FYNNEI.

The sample holds many counts of this clonotype. The chain has TRBV20-1 and TRBJ2-3, with 14 bases lining up with TRBD2. CDR3 size: 16 residues. Looked up from germline, CDR1 is DFQATT and CDR2 is SNEGSKA (reference sequence). The V and J ends lost 4 bases and 4 bases, in that order; junction bases with no gene match: 7. The CDR3 region has the DNA TGCAGTGCTAACCGACTAGCGGGGGGGCTCCCAGATACGCAGTATTTT. Translation gives CSANRLAGGLPDTQYF.

This clonotype was seen many times. The V call is TRBV12-3 or TRBV12-4, the J call TRBJ1-2, with 9 bases aligning to TRBD1. CDR3 length: 11 amino acids. With 7 bases clipped from V and 8 bases from J, the junction kept 2 bases outside the gene matches. The CDR3: CASTGQGGYTF. CDR3 nucleotides: TGTGCCAGCACCGGACAGGGGGGCTACACCTTC.

This clonotype was found a few times. The genes are TRBV5-6 and TRBJ2-2; TRBD2 matches 11 bases. The trim removed 0 bases at V and 5 bases at J, leaving 6 bases unmatched. Germline V gene sequence: CDR1 SGHDT, CDR2 YYEEEE. The CDR3 is 17 residues long. In nucleotides, the CDR3 is TGTGCCAGCAGCTTGGTTGTAGCGGGGGGGCGAACCGGGGAGCTGTTTTTT. Translated: CASSLVVAGGRTGELFF.

This clonotype has a count of ten or more. The rearrangement joins TRBV28 to TRBJ2-1, with D perhaps matching TRBD2 (5 bases). The ends were cut back, 3 bases at V and 2 bases at J, with 11 bases in the middle. Germline values: CDR1 MDHEN, CDR2 SYDVKM. The CDR3 length is 15 residues. The CDR3 coding sequence is TGTGCCAGCAGTTTGCGCCGGAGGCCCTACAATGAGCAGTTCTTC. It yields the protein CASSLRRRPYNEQFF.

CDR3 amino acids: CAWSRWDTRPGYTF. In DNA form, the CDR3 reads TGTGCCTGGAGCCGTTGGGACACCAGACCTGGCTACACCTTC. The chain has TRBV30 and TRBJ1-2; tentatively, D is TRBD1 (6 bases). The V gene lost 3 bases and the J gene lost 7 bases, with 18 bases spanning the gap. Germline lookup yields CDR1 GTSNPN and CDR2 SVGIG (reference sequence). The CDR3 length is 14 residues.

This clonotype was picked up many times. This may be a read error, as it is one base from a much larger clone. Since no conserved phenylalanine or tryptophan closes the CDR3, a read error is the likely cause. The V call is TRBV2, the J call TRBJ1-1; 10 nucleotides line up with TRBD1. Germline CDR1 reads SNHLY; CDR2 reads FYNNEI. The junction had 6 bases not matched to a gene; V was cut back by 5 bases and J by 3 bases. CDR3 size: 15 residues. The CDR3 loop is CASSRSTGGHTEAFS. The CDR3 DNA reads TGTGCCAGCAGTAGGTCGACAGGGGGCCACACTGAAGCTTTCTCT.

The chain couples TRBV7-2 to TRBJ1-2; D is ambiguous. V lost 3 bases and J lost 2, with 10 bases in between. CDR1 is SGHTA and CDR2 is FQGNSA in the germline V gene. The CDR3 loop spans 14 amino acids. The CDR3 coding sequence is TGTGCCAGCAGCTTCCCAGGAATGAACTATGGCTACACCTTC. Amino acids: CASSFPGMNYGYTF. The full variable domain, rest sourced from reference TRBV7-2 and TRBJ1-2, is GAGVSQSPSNKVTEKGKDVELRCDPISGHTALYWYRQSLGQGLEFLIYFQGNSAPDKSGLPSDRFSAERTGGSVSTLTIQRTQQEDSAVYLCASSFPGMNYGYTFGSGTRLTVV.

This clonotype was counted many times. One junction end disagrees with the germline gene, perhaps due to a read error. CDR3 amino acids: CASSLGMDRLRF. CDR3 in DNA: TGTGCCAGCAGCTTGGGAATGGACAGGCTCCGTTTT. The chain is built from TRBV11-3 and TRBJ1-4, with 7 nucleotides matching TRBD1. Germline V gene data show CDR1 as SGHNT and CDR2 as YENEEA. The CDR3 consists of 12 residues.

The chain combines TRBV9 with TRBJ2-5, with D possibly being TRBD1 (6 bases). V shed 1 base and J shed 4 bases, with 8 bases lying between them. CDR1 and CDR2 (germline): SGDLS, YYNGEE. This CDR3 spans 13 amino acids. The CDR3 DNA follows: TGTGCCAGCAGCGTACAGGGGCGAGAGACCCAGTACTTC. Translation gives CASSVQGRETQYF.

This clonotype appeared a few times. This sequence joins TRBV20-1 and TRBJ2-5; D is perhaps TRBD1 or TRBD2 (5 bases each). Trimming shortened V by 0 bases and J by 5 bases, and 16 bases separated the two germline ends. The CDR3 totals 15 residues. CDR1 is DFQATT, CDR2 SNEGSKA, per germline (reference sequence). The CDR3 sequence: CSARERPGRWETQYF. Here the CDR3 DNA reads TGCAGTGCTAGAGAGCGGCCGGGGCGCTGGGAGACCCAGTACTTC.

As regards this clonotype: Because it lacks the conserved phenylalanine or tryptophan at the end, this CDR3 is likely a read error. V usage is TRBV9 and J usage is TRBJ2-4; D gene unclear. The CDR3 sequence is 17 residues long. Per the germline V gene, CDR1 is SGDLS and CDR2 is YYNGEE. The germline V and J ends were trimmed by 3 bases and 2 bases, with 18 bases remaining between them. CDR3 DNA sequence: TGTGCCAGCAGCGGCGGCCCGCCAGACCATACCAAAAACATTCAGTACCTC. Translation: CASSGGPPDHTKNIQYL.

This clonotype has a count of ten or more. V usage is TRBV6-2 or TRBV6-3 and J usage is TRBJ2-1; tentatively, D is TRBD1 (6 bases). The V and J ends lost 7 bases and 6 bases respectively, with 19 bases between them. The V gene's germline CDR1 is MNHEY and CDR2 SVGEGT. The CDR3 extends over 15 amino acids. The CDR3 nucleotides read TGTGCCAGCACCAAGCTGGGGGCCCTTGGCAATGAGCAGTTCTTC. This codes for CASTKLGALGNEQFF.

A single count supports this clonotype. J is TRBJ1-5 and V is TRBV24-1, with TRBD1 as a possible D gene (6 bases). Germline CDR1 is KGHDR and CDR2 is SFDVKD. Trimming pared 9 bases from V and 0 bases from J, leaving 23 bases between. The CDR3 covers 18 residues. The CDR3 is CATRRRGTTSDSNQPQHF. As DNA, the CDR3 is TGTGCCACCCGGCGTAGGGGGACCACTTCCGATAGCAATCAGCCCCAGCATTTT.

This clonotype has just a few counts. The chain employs TRBV24-1 and TRBJ2-1, with 9 bases identical to TRBD1. In germline, CDR1 is KGHDR, CDR2 SFDVKD. This CDR3 has 16 amino acids. J was trimmed by 3 bases and V by 2 bases; bases with no gene match: 4. DNA for the CDR3: TGTGCCACCAGTGATTATGGGACAGGGAGCTACAATGAGCAGTTCTTC. Translating gives CATSDYGTGSYNEQFF.

This clonotype was seen repeatedly, ten times or more. The chain uses TRBV7-3 and TRBJ2-2; D unclear. CDR1 and CDR2 from the germline V gene are SGHTA and FQGTGA. V lost 0 bases, J lost 6 bases, and 2 bases lay in between. The CDR3 contains 12 residues. DNA for the CDR3: TGTGCCAGCAGCTTAACGGCCGGGGAGCTGTTTTTT. This encodes CASSLTAGELFF.

This clonotype was counted many times. The chain links TRBV24-1 to TRBJ2-5, with D unresolved. The length of the CDR3 is 15 residues. V was cut by 4 bases and J by 3 bases, with 14 bases left in between. Germline-derived CDR1 and CDR2 are KGHDR and SFDVKD. CDR3 amino acids: CATSEAKGNEETQYF. For the CDR3, the DNA is TGTGCCACCAGTGAGGCAAAGGGTAACGAAGAGACCCAGTACTTC.

This clonotype is a singleton in its sample. A much larger clonotype is one base distant, so this may be a read error. This chain connects TRBV5-1 to TRBJ2-7, with D possibly matching TRBD1 (6 bases). Gene TRBJ2-1 matches the end of the DNA better, so the J call may be wrong. CDR1 is SGHRS and CDR2 is YFSETQ in the germline V gene. The length of the CDR3 is 17 residues. CDR3 sequence: CASSSMGADLSYNEQFF. The CDR3 region has the DNA TGCGCCAGCAGTTCGATGGGGGCCGACCTCTCCTACAATGAGCAGTTCTTC.

The chain combines TRBV28 with TRBJ2-1; either TRBD1 or TRBD2 may supply D (5 bases each). The V and J ends lost 7 bases and 15 bases respectively, with 13 bases between them. Germline V gene lookup returns CDR1 MDHEN and CDR2 SYDVKM. The CDR3 is made up of 10 amino acids. CDR3 DNA sequence: TGTGCCAGCACCCTAGGGGCGGGGTTCTTC. This encodes CASTLGAGFF.

The chain carries TRBV3-1 and TRBJ1-6; D is unresolved. CDR1 is LGHDT, CDR2 YNNKEL, per germline (reference sequence). Deletions cut 3 bases from V and 6 bases from J, with 9 bases between. This CDR3 has 14 residues. DNA for the CDR3: TGTGCCAGCAGCCAGTTCCCCGTTAATTCACCCCTCCACTTT. It encodes CASSQFPVNSPLHF.

The chain uses TRBV20-1 and TRBJ2-3, with D maybe TRBD2 (5 bases). CDR3 length: 12 residues. The germline V gene encodes CDR1 DFQATT and CDR2 SNEGSKA (reference sequence). Trimming shortened V by 6 bases and J by 4 bases, and 11 bases separated the two germline ends. In DNA, the CDR3 is TGCAGTGCCCAAGCGGAGTCAGATACGCAGTATTTT. Its translation is CSAQAESDTQYF.

This chain connects TRBV7-8 to TRBJ1-5; 7 nucleotides match TRBD1. V lost 5 bases to trimming and J lost 13 bases; unmatched junction nucleotides: 14. Germline values: CDR1 SGHVS, CDR2 FQNEAQ. The CDR3 has 14 residues. CDR3 sequence: CASSPRDSQAPQHF. CDR3 bases: TGTGCCAGCAGCCCTCGGGACAGCCAGGCGCCTCAGCATTTT. The full variable domain, in which reference TRBV7-8 and TRBJ1-5 provide the parts outside the CDR3, is GAGVSQSPRYKVAKRGQDVALRCDPISGHVSLFWYQQALGQGPEFLTYFQNEAQLDKSGLPSDRFFAERPEGSVSTLKIQRTQQEDSAVYLCASSPRDSQAPQHFGDGTRLSIL.

This clonotype was seen repeatedly, ten times or more. The rearrangement links TRBV6-7 to TRBJ1-1, with D unresolved. TRBV6-7 is marked as an open reading frame, function uncertain. The CDR3 covers 14 residues. The V gene lost 2 bases and the J gene lost 1 base, with 8 bases spanning the gap. The DNA for the CDR3 is TGTGCCAGCAGTTACGATCTGTGGAACACTGAAGCTTTCTTT. As protein: CASSYDLWNTEAFF.

The rearrangement joins TRBV27 to TRBJ1-6; weak D call: TRBD1 (6 bases). This CDR3 is built from 12 residues. Germline CDR1 MNHEY, CDR2 SMNVEV (reference sequence). With 6 bases removed from V and 18 bases from J, the gap between germline ends came to 18 bases. The CDR3 DNA reads TGTGCCAGCAGCGGAGCGACAGGCGGGCCCCACTTT. Its protein is CASSGATGGPHF.

This clonotype was observed a handful of times. This sequence joins TRBV6-1 and TRBJ2-7; TRBD1 aligns across 7 bases. V lost 6 bases to trimming and J lost 3 bases; unmatched junction nucleotides: 5. Per the germline V gene, CDR1 is MNHNS and CDR2 is SASEGT. The CDR3 consists of 13 residues. The CDR3 loop reads CASRGTANYEQYF. CDR3 in DNA: TGTGCCAGCAGAGGGACAGCCAACTACGAGCAGTACTTC.